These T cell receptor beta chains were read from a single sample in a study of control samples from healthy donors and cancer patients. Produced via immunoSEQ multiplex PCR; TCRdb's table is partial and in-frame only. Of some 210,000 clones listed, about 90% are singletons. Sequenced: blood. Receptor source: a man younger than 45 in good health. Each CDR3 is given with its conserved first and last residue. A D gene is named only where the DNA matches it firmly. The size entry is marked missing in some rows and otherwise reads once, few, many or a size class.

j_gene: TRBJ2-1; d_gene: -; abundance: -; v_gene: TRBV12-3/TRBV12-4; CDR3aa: CASSLGHEQFF; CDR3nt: TGTGCCAGCAGTTTGGGCCATGAGCAGTTCTTC
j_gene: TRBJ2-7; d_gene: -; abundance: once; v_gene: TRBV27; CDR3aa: CASSLQGISYEQYF; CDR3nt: TGTGCCAGCAGTTTACAGGGGATATCCTACGAGCAGTACTTC
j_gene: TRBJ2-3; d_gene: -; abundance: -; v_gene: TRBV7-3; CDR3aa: CASSTIDRDTQYF; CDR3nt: TGTGCCAGCAGCACCATCGACAGGGATACGCAGTATTTT
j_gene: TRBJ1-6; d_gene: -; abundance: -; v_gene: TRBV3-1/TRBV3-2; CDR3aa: CASSQGRDNSPLHF; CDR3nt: TGTGCCAGCAGCCAAGGCAGAGATAATTCACCCCTCCACTTT
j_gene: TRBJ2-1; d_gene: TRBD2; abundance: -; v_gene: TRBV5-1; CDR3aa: CASSPGPGGIGNEQFF; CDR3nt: TGCGCCAGCAGCCCCGGCCCGGGGGGGATAGGTAATGAGCAGTTCTTC
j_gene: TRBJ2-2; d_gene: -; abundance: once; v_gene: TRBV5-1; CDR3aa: CASSSTQRITGELFF; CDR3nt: TGCGCCAGCAGCTCCACTCAGCGGATCACCGGGGAGCTGTTTTTT
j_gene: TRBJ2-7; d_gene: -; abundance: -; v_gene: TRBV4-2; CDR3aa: CASSQELGGDTNYEQYF; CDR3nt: TGTGCCAGCAGCCAAGAATTGGGTGGAGACACGAACTACGAGCAGTACTTC
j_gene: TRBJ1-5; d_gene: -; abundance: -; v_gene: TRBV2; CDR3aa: CASSFRRQPQHF; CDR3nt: TGTGCCAGCAGCTTCAGGCGCCAGCCCCAGCATTTT
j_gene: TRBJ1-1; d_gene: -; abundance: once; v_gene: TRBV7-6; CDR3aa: CASSRILNTEAFF; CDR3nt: TGTGCCAGCAGCCGGATATTGAACACTGAAGCTTTCTTT
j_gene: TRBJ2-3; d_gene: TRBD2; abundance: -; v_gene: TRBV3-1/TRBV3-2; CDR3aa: CASSQRLLAGGGADTQYF; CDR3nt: TGTGCCAGCAGCCAACGGTTACTAGCGGGGGGAGGTGCAGATACGCAGTATTTT
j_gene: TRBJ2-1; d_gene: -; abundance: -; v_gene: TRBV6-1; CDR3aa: CASSEEGGRGIHNEQFF; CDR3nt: TGTGCCAGCAGTGAAGAGGGGGGCAGGGGTATCCACAATGAGCAGTTCTTC
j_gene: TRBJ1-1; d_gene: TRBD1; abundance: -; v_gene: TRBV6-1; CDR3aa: CASSEGGTDYEAFF; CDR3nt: TGTGCCAGCAGTGAAGGGGGGACAGATTATGAAGCTTTCTTT
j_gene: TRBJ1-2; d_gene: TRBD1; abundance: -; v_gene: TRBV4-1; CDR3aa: CASSQDEDRVDGYTF; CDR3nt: TGCGCCAGCAGCCAAGATGAGGACAGGGTTGATGGCTACACCTTC
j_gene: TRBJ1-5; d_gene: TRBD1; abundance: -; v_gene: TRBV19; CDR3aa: CASAPDRHQPQHF; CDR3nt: TGTGCCAGTGCCCCGGACAGGCATCAGCCCCAGCATTTT
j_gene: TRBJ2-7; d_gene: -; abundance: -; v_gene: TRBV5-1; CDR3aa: CASSMGQAYEQYF; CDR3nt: TGCGCCAGCTCGATGGGCCAAGCCTACGAGCAGTACTTC
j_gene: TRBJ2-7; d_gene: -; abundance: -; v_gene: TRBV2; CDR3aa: CASTGASYEQYF; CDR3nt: TGTGCCAGCACCGGGGCTTCATACGAGCAGTACTTC
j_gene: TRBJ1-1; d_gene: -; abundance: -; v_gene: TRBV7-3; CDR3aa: CASSLEGTTEAFF; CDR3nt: TGTGCCAGCAGCTTAGAGGGGACCACTGAAGCTTTCTTT
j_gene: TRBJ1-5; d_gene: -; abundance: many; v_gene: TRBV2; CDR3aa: CASSVGLRVQPQHF; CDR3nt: TGTGCCAGCAGTGTCGGTCTAAGGGTCCAGCCCCAGCATTTT
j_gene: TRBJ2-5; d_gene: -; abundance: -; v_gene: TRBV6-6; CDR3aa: CASSAIETQYF; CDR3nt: TGTGCCAGCAGTGCTATAGAGACCCAGTACTTC
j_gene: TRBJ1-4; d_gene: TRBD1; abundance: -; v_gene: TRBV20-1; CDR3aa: CSATDRGDEKLFF; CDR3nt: TGCAGTGCTACTGACAGGGGGGATGAAAAACTGTTTTTT
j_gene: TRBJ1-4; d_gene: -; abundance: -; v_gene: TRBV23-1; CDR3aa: CASSQTVNVFRVVPNEKLFF; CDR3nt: TGCGCCAGCAGTCAAACCGTTAATGTTTTCAGGGTCGTCCCGAATGAAAAACTGTTTTTT
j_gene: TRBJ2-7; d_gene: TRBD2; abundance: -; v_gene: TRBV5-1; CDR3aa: CASSLADRGGIPYEQYF; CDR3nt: TGCGCCAGCAGCTTGGCGGATCGGGGGGGCATTCCGTACGAGCAGTACTTC
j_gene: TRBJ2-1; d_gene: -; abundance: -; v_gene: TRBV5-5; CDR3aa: CASSHKYNEQFF; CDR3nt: TGTGCCAGCAGCCACAAATACAATGAGCAGTTCTTC
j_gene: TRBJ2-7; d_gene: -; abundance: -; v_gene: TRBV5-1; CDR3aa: CASSDTLEQYF; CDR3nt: TGCGCCAGCAGCGACACTCTCGAGCAGTACTTC
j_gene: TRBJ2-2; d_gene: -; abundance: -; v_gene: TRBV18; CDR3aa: CASSPRNTGELFF; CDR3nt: TGTGCCAGCTCACCAAGGAACACCGGGGAGCTGTTTTTT
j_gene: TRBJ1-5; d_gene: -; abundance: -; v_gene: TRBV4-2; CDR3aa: CASSQDLDQPQHF; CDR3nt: TGTGCCAGCAGCCAAGATCTTGATCAGCCCCAGCATTTT
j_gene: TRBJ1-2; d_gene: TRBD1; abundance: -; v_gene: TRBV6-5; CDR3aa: CASVTGDGANYGYTF; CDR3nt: TGTGCCAGTGTGACAGGGGATGGTGCTAACTATGGCTACACCTTC
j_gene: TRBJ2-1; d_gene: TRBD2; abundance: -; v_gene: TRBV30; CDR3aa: CAWSTPGSGGFYNEQFF; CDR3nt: TGTGCCTGGAGCACTCCGGGTAGCGGGGGGTTTTACAATGAGCAGTTCTTC
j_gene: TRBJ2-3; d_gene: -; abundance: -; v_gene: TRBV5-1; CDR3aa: CASSSDGRRSTDTQYF; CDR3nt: TGCGCCAGCAGCTCAGATGGACGGAGGAGCACAGATACGCAGTATTTT
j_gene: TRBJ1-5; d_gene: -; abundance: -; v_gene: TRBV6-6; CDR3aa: CASTQGNQPQHF; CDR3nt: TGTGCCAGCACGCAGGGCAATCAGCCCCAGCATTTT
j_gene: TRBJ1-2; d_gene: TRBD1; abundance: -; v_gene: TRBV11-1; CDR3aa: CASSSGQGNSNYGYTF; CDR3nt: TGTGCCAGCAGCTCCGGACAGGGAAATTCGAACTATGGCTACACCTTC
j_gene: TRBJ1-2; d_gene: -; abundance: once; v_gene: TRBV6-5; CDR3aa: CASSKSGENYGYTF; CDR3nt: TGTGCCAGCAGTAAATCAGGGGAGAACTATGGCTACACCTTC
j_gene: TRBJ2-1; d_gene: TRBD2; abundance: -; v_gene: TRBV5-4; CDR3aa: CASSLNPGVLAGANEQFF; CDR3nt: TGTGCCAGCAGCTTGAACCCAGGGGTACTAGCGGGTGCAAATGAGCAGTTCTTC
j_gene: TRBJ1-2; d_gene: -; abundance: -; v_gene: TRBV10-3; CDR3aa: CAISGGANGYTF; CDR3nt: TGTGCCATCAGTGGCGGGGCTAATGGCTACACCTTC
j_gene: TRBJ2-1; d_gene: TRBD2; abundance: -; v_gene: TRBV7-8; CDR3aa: CASSLRLAGATYNEQFF; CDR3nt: TGTGCCAGCAGCCTCCGCCTAGCGGGGGCTACCTACAATGAGCAGTTCTTC
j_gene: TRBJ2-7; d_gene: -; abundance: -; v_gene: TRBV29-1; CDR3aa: CSAGGTDSYEQYF; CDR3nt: TGCAGCGCAGGTGGGACGGACTCCTACGAGCAGTACTTC
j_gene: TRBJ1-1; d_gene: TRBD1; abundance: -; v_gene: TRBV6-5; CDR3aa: CASLRQGSMNTEAFF; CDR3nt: TGTGCCAGCTTACGACAGGGAAGCATGAACACTGAAGCTTTCTTT
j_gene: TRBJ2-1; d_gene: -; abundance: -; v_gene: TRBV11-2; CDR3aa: CASTPRSRFEQFF; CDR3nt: TGTGCCAGCACCCCCCGTTCGAGATTCGAGCAGTTCTTC
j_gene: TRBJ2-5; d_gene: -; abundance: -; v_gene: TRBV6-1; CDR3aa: CASSEPGSGETQYF; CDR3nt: TGTGCCAGCAGTGAACCGGGTTCGGGAGAGACCCAGTACTTC
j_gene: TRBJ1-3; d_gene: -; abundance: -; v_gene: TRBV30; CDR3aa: CAWGLNSGNTIYF; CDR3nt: TGTGCCTGGGGACTGAACTCTGGAAACACCATATATTTT
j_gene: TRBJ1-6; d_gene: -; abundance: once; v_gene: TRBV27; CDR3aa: CASSFRAGKSSYNSPLHF; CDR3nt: TGTGCCAGCAGTTTTAGGGCGGGAAAAAGCTCCTATAATTCACCCCTCCACTTT
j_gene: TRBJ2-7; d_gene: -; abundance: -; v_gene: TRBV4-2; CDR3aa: CASSQAGIVSYEQYF; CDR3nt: TGTGCCAGCAGCCAAGCCGGGATAGTATCCTACGAGCAGTACTTC
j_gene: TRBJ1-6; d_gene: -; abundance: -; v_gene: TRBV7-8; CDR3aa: CASSPIAGANSPLHF; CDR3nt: TGTGCCAGCAGTCCGATTGCCGGGGCTAATTCACCCCTCCACTTT
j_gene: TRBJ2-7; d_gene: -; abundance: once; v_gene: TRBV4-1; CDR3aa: CASSPTGYEQYF; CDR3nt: TGCGCCAGCAGCCCAACAGGCTACGAGCAGTACTTC
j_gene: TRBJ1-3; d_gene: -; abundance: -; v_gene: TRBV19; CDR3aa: CASSSSPGLVSREDTIYF; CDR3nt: TGTGCCAGTAGTTCCAGTCCCGGGCTTGTGTCCAGGGAGGACACCATATATTTT
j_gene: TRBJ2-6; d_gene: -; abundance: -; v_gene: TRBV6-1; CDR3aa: CASSEWGSGANVLTF; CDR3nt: TGTGCCAGCAGTGAGTGGGGCTCTGGGGCCAACGTCCTGACTTTC
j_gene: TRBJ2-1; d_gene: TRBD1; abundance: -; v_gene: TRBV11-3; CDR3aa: CASSITDRDDEQFF; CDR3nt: TGTGCCAGCAGCATAACGGACAGGGACGATGAGCAGTTCTTC
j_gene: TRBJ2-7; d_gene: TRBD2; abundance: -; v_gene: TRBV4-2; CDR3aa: CASSQDSGGHRKQYF; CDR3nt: TGTGCCAGCAGCCAAGACAGCGGGGGCCACCGAAAGCAGTACTTC
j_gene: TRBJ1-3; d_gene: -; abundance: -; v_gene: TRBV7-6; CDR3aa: CASSLREASGNTIYF; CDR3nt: TGTGCCAGCAGCTTAAGAGAGGCCTCTGGAAACACCATATATTTT
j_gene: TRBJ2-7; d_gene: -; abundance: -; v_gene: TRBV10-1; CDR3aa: CASTAGDTYEQYF; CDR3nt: TGCGCCAGCACCGCGGGCGATACCTACGAGCAGTACTTC
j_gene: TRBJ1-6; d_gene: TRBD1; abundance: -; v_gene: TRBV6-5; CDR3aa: CASRRQGGNSPLHF; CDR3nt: TGTGCCAGCAGAAGACAGGGTGGCAATTCACCCCTCCACTTT
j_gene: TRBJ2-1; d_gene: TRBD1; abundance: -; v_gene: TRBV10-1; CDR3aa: CASSDWTGASYNEQFF; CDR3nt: TGCGCCAGCAGTGACTGGACAGGGGCCTCCTACAATGAGCAGTTCTTC
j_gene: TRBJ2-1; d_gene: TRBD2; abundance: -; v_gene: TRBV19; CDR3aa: CASTSRGGESYNEQFF; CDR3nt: TGTGCCAGTACCTCACGGGGGGGCGAGTCCTACAATGAGCAGTTCTTC
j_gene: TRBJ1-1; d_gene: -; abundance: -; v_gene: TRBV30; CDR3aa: CAWRSVGRNTEAFF; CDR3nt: TGTGCCTGGAGATCTGTAGGTCGAAACACTGAAGCTTTCTTT
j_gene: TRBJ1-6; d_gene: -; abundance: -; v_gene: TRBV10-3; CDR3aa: CAISGGGASGLPLHF; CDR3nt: TGTGCCATCAGCGGTGGTGGGGCCTCGGGTTTACCCCTCCACTTT
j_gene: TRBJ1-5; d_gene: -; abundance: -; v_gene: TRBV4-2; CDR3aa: CASSQDKTASNQPQHF; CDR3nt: TGTGCCAGCAGCCAAGATAAGACAGCTAGCAATCAGCCCCAGCATTTT
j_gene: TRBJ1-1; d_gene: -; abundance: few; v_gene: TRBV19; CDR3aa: CASSIGRDTLGHTEAFF; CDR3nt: TGTGCCAGTAGTATAGGCCGGGACACCCTAGGGCACACTGAAGCTTTCTTT
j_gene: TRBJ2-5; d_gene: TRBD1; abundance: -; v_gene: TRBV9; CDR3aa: CASSIGQGVETQYF; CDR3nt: TGTGCCAGCAGCATCGGGCAGGGGGTAGAGACCCAGTACTTC